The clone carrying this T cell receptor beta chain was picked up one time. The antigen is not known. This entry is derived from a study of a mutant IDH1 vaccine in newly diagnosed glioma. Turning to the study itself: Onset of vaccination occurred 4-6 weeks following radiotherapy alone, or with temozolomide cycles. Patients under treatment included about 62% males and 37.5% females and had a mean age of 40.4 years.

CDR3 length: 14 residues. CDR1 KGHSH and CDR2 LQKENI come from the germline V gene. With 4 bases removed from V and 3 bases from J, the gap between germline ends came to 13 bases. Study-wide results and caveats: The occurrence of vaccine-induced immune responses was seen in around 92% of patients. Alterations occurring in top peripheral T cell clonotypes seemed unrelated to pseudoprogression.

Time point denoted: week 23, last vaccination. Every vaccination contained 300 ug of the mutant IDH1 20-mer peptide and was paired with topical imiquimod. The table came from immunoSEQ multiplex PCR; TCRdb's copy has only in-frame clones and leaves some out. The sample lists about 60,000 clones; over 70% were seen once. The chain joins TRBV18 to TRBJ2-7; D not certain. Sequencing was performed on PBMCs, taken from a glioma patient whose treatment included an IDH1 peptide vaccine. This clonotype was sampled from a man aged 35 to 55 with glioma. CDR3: CASSLTYGLYEQYF. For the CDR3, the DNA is TGTGCCAGCTCACTAACGTACGGGCTCTACGAGCAGTACTTC. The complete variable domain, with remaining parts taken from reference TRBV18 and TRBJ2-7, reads NAGVMQNPRHLVRRRGQEARLRCSPMKGHSHVYWYRQLPEEGLKFMVYLQKENIIDESGMPKERFSAEFPKEGPSILRIQQVVRGDSAAYFCASSLTYGLYEQYFGPGTRLTVT.